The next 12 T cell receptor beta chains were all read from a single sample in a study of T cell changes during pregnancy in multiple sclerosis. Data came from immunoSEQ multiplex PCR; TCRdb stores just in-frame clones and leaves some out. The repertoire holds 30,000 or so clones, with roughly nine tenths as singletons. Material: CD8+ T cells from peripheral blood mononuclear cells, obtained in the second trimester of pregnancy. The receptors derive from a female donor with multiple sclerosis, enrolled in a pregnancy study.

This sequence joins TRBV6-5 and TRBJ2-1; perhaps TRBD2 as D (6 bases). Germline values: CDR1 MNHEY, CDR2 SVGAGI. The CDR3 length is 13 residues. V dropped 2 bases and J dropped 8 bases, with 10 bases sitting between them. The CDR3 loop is CASSYGGGDEQFF. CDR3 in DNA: TGTGCCAGCAGTTACGGGGGAGGCGATGAGCAGTTCTTC.

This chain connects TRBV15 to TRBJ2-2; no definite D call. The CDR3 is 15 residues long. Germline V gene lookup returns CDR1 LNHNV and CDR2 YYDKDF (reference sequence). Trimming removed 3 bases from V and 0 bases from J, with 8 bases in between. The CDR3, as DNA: TGTGCCACCAGCAGCAGACTGACGAACACCGGGGAGCTGTTTTTT. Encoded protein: CATSSRLTNTGELFF.

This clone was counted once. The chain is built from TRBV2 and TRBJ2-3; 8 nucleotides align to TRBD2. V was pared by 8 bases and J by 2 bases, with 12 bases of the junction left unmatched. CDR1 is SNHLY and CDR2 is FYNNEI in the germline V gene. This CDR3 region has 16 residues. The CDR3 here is CASPYGGAHHTDTQYF. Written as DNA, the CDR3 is TGTGCCAGCCCATACGGGGGGGCACACCACACAGATACGCAGTATTTT. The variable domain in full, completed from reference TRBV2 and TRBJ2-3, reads EPEVTQTPSHQVTQMGQEVILRCVPISNHLYFYWYRQILGQKVEFLVSFYNNEISEKSEIFDDQFSVERPDGSNFTLKIRSTKLEDSAMYFCASPYGGAHHTDTQYFGPGTRLTVL.

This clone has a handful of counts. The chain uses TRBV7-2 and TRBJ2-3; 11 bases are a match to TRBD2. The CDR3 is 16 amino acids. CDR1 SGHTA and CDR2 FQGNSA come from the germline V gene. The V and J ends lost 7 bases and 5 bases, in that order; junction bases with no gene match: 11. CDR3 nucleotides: TGTGCCAGCATCGTAGCGGGGGGGCAGATCGGAGATACGCAGTATTTT. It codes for CASIVAGGQIGDTQYF. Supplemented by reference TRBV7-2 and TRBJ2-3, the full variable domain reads GAGVSQSPSNKVTEKGKDVELRCDPISGHTALYWYRQSLGQGLEFLIYFQGNSAPDKSGLPSDRFSAERTGGSVSTLTIQRTQQEDSAVYLCASIVAGGQIGDTQYFGPGTRLTVL.

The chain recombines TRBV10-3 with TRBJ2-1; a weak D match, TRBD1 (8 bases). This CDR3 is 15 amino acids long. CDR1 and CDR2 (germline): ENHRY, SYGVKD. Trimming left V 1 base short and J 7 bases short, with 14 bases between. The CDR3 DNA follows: TGTGCCATCAGTGAGTTTAAACAGGGGGGGAATGAGCAGTTCTTC. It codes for CAISEFKQGGNEQFF.

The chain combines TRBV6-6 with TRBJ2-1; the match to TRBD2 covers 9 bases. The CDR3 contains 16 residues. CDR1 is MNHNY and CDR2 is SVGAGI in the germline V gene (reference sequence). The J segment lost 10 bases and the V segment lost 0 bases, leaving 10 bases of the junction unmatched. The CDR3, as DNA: TGTGCCAGCAGTTACTCTAGCGGGAGAGGCAGGGAGGAGCAGTTCTTC. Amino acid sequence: CASSYSSGRGREEQFF.

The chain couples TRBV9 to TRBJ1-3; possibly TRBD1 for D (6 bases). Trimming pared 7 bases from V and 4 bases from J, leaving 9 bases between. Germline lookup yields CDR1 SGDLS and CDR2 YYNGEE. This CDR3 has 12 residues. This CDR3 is CASGQSGNTIYF. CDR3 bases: TGTGCCAGCGGACAGTCCGGAAACACCATATATTTT.

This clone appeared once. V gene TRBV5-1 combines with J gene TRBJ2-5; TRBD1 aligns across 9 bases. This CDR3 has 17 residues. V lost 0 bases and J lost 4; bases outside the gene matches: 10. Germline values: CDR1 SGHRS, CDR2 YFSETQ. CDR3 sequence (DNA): TGCGCCAGCAGCTTGGAACAGGGGGCCCCGACCAGAGAGACCCAGTACTTC. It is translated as CASSLEQGAPTRETQYF.

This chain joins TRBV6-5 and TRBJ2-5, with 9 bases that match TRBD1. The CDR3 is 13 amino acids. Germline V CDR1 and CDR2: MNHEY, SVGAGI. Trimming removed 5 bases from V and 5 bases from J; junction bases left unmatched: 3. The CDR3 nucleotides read TGTGCCAGCAGTACAGGGGGCCGGGAGACCCAGTACTTC. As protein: CASSTGGRETQYF.

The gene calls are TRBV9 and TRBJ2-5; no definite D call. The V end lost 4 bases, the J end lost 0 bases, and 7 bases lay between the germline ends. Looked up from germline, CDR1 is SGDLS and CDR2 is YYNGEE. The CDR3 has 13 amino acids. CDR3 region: CASSSRYQETQYF. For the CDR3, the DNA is TGTGCCAGCAGCTCCCGGTACCAAGAGACCCAGTACTTC.

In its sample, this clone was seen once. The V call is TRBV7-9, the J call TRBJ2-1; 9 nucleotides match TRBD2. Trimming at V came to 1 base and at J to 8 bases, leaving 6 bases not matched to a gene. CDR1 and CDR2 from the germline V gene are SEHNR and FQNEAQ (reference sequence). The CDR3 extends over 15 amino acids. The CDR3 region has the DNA TGTGCCAGCAGCTTAGATATTAGCGGGGGTTATGAGCAGTTCTTC. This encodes CASSLDISGGYEQFF.

The CDR3: CASSPSGSGEQFF. The CDR3 DNA reads TGTGCCAGCAGCCCTAGCGGGAGCGGTGAGCAGTTCTTC. The V and J genes are TRBV27 and TRBJ2-1; 10 positions match TRBD2. CDR3 size: 13 residues. The germline gives CDR1 MNHEY, CDR2 SMNVEV (reference sequence). V was pared by 6 bases and J by 9 bases, with 5 bases of the junction left unmatched.